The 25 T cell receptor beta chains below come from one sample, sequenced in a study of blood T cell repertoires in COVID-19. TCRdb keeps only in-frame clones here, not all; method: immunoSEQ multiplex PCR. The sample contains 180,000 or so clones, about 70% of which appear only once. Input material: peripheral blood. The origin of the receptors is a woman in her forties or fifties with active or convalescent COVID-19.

The CDR3, as DNA: TGTGCCAGCAGACCCTACTCGGGACAGGGTTTGACAGATACGCAGTATTTT. Its translation is CASRPYSGQGLTDTQYF. The rearrangement links TRBV27 to TRBJ2-3, with 9 bases matching TRBD1. The CDR3 contains 17 residues. Per the germline V gene, CDR1 is MNHEY and CDR2 is SMNVEV (reference sequence). The junction had 13 bases not matched to a gene; V was cut back by 6 bases and J by 3 bases.

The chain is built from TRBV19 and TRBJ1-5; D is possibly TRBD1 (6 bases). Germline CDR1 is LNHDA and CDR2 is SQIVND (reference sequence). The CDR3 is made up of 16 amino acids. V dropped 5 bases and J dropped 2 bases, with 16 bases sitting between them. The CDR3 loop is CASSEQGNRGNQPQHF. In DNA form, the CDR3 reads TGTGCCAGTAGTGAACAGGGAAATAGGGGCAATCAGCCCCAGCATTTT.

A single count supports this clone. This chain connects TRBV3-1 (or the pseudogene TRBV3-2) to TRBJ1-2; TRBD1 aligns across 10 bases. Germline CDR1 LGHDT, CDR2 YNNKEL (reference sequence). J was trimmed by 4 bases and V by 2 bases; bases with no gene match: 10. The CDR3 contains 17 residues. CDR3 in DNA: TGTGCCAGCAGCCAATTAGAGACAGGGGGCGCGATCTATGGCTACACCTTC. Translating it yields CASSQLETGGAIYGYTF.

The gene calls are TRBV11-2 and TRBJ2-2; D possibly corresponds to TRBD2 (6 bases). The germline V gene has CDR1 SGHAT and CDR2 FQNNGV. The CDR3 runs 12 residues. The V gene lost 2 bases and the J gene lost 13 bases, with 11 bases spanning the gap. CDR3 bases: TGTGCCAGCAGCTTATTCGGGGGTGTGCTGTTTTTT. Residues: CASSLFGGVLFF.

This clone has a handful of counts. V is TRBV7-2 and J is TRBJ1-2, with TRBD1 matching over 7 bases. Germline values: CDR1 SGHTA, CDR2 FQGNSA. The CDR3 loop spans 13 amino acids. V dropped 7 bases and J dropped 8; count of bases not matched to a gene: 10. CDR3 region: CASNRQGEYGYTF. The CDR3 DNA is TGTGCCAGCAACCGACAGGGAGAATACGGCTACACCTTC.

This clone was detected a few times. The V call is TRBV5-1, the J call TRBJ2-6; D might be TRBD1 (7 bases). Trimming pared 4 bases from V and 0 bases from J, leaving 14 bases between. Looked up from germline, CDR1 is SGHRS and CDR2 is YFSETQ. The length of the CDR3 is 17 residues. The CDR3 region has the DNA TGCGCCAGCAGCCGGGGGACAGCAAGCTCTGGGGCCAACGTCCTGACTTTC. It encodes CASSRGTASSGANVLTF.

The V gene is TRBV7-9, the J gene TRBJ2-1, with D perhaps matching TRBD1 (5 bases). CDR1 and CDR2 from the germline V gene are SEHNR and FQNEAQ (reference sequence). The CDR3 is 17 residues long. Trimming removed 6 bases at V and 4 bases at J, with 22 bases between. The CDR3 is CASRNPRQTSEYNEQFF. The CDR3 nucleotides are TGTGCCAGCAGGAATCCTAGACAGACCTCCGAATACAATGAGCAGTTCTTC.

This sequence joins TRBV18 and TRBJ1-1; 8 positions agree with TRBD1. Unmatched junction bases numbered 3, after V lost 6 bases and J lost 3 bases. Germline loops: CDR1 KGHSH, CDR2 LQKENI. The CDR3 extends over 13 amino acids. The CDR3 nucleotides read TGTGCCAGCTCGCCGACAGGGGACACTGAAGCTTTCTTT. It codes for CASSPTGDTEAFF.

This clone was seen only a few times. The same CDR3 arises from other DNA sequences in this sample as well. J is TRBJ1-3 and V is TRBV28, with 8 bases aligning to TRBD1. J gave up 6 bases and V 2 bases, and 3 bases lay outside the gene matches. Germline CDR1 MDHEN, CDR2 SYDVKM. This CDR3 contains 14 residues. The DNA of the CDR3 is TGTGCCAGCAGTTTAGGGACAGGAATAAACACCATATATTTT. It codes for CASSLGTGINTIYF.

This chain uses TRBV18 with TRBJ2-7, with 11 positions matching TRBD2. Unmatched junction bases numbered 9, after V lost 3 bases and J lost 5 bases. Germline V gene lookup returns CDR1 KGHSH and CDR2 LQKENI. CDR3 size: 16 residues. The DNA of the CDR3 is TGTGCCAGCTCACCCCTCCCTAGCGGGGGGCCAGACGAGCAGTACTTC. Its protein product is CASSPLPSGGPDEQYF.

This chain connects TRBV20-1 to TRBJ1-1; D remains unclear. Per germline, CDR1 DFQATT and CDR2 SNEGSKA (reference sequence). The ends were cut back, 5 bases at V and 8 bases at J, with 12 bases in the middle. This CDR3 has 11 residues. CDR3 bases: TGCAGTGCTCCCAGGACTTTGGAAGCTTTCTTT. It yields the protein CSAPRTLEAFF.

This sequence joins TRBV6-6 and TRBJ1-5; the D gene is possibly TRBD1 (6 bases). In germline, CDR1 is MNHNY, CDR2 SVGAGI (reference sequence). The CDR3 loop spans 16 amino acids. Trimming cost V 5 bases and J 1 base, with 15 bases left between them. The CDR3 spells CASSPTGSQSNQPQHF. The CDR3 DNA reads TGTGCCAGCAGTCCTACAGGGAGTCAGAGCAATCAGCCCCAGCATTTT.

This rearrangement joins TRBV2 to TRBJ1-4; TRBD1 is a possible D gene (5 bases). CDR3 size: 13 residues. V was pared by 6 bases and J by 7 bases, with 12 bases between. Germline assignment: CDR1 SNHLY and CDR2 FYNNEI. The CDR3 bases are TGTGCCAGCAGCCCACGGGGGAGTGAAAAACTGTTTTTT. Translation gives CASSPRGSEKLFF.

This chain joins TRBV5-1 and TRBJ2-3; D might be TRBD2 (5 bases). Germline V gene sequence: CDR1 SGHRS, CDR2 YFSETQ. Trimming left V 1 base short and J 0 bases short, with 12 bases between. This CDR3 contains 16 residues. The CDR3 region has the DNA TGCGCCAGCAGCTTGTCAGGTAGACTAAGCACAGATACGCAGTATTTT. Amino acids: CASSLSGRLSTDTQYF.

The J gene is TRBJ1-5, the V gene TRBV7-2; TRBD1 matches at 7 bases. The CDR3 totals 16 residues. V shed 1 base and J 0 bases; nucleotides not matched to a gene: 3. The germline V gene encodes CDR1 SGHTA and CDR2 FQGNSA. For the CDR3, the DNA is TGTGCCAGCAGCTTAGTGGGACAGCCTAGCAATCAGCCCCAGCATTTT. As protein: CASSLVGQPSNQPQHF.

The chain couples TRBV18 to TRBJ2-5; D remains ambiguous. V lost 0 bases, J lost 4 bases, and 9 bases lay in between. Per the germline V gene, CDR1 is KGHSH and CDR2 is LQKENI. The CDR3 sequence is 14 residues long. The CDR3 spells CASSPPGSPETQYF. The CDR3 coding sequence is TGTGCCAGCTCACCACCCGGGTCCCCAGAGACCCAGTACTTC.

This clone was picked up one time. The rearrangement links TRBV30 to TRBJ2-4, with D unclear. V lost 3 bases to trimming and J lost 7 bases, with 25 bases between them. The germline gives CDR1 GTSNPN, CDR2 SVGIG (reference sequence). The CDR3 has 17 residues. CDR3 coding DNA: TGTGCCTGGAGGGCCCTGGGTGGGCCGCCGACCGCTAACATTCAGTACTTC. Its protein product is CAWRALGGPPTANIQYF.

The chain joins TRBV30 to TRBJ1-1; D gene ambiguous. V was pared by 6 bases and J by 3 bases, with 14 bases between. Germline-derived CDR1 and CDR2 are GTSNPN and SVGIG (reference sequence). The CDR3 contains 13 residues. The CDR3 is CACRYGSDTEAFF. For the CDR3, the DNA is TGTGCCTGTCGGTATGGTTCGGACACTGAAGCTTTCTTT. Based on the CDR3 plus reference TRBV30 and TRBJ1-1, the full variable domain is SQTIHQWPATLVQPVGSPLSLECTVEGTSNPNLYWYRQAAGRGLQLLFYSVGIGQISSEVPQNLSASRPQDRQFILSSKKLLLSDSGFYLCACRYGSDTEAFFGQGTRLTVV.

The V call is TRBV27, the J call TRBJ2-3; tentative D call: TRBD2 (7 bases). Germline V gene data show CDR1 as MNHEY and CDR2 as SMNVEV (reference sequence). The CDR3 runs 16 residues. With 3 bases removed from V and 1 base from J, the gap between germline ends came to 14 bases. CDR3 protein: CASSFMWGGGTDTQYF. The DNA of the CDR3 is TGTGCCAGCAGTTTTATGTGGGGGGGCGGCACAGATACGCAGTATTTT.

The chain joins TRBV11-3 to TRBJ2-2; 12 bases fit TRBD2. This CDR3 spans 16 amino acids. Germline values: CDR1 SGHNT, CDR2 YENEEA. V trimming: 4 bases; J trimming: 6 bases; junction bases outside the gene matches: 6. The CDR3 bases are TGTGCCAGCAGCTCAGGACTAGCGGGGCCCGCCGGGGAGCTGTTTTTT. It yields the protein CASSSGLAGPAGELFF.

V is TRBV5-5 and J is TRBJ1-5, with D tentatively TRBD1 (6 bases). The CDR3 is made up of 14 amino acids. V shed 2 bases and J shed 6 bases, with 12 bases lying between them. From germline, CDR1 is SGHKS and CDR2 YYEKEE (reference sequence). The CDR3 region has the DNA TGTGCCAGCAGCTTTTTACAGGGCGGTCAGCCCCAGCATTTT. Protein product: CASSFLQGGQPQHF.

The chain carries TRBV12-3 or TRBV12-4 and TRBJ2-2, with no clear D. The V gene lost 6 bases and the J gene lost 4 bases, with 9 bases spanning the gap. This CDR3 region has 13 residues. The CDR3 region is CASSPSPTGELFF. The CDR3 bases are TGTGCCAGCAGCCCATCCCCCACCGGGGAGCTGTTTTTT.

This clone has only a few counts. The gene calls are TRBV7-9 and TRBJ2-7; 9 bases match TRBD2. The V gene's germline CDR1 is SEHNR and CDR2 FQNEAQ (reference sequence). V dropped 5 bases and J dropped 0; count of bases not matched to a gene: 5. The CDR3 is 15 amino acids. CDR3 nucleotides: TGTGCCAGCAGCGGCGGGGGGGGGACCTCCTACGAGCAGTACTTC. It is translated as CASSGGGGTSYEQYF. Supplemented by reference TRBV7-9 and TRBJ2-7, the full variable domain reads DTGVSQNPRHKITKRGQNVTFRCDPISEHNRLYWYRQTLGQGPEFLTYFQNEAQLEKSRLLSDRFSAERPKGSFSTLEIQRTEQGDSAMYLCASSGGGGTSYEQYFGPGTRLTVT.

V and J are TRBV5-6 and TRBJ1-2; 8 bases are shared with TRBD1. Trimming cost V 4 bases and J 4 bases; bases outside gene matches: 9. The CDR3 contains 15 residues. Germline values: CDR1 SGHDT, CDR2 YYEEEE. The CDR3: CASSRGTGGFYGYTF. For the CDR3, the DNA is TGTGCCAGCAGCCGGGGTACAGGGGGATTCTATGGCTACACCTTC.

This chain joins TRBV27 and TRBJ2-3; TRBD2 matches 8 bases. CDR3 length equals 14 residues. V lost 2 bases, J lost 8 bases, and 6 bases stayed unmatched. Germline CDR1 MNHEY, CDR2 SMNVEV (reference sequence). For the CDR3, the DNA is TGTGCCAGCAGTTTACGGACTAGCTTGGTTACGCAGTATTTT. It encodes CASSLRTSLVTQYF.